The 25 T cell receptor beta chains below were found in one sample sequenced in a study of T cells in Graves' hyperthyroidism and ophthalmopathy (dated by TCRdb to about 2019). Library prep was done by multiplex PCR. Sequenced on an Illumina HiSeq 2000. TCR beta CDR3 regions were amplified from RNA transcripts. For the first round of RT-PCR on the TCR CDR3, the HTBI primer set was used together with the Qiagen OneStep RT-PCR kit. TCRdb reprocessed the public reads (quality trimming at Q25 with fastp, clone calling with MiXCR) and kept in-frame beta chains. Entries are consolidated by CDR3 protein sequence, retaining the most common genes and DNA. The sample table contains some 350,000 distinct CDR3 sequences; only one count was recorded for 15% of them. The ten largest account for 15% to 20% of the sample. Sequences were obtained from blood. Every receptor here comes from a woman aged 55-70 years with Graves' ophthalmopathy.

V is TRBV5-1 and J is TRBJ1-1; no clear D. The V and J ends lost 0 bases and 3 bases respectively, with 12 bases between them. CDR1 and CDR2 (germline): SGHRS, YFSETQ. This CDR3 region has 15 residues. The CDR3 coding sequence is TGCGCCAGCAGCTTGGTGGCGGGCTCGGACACTGAAGCTTTCTTT. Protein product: CASSLVAGSDTEAFF. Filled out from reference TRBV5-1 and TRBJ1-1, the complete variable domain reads KAGVTQTPRYLIKTRGQQVTLSCSPISGHRSVSWYQQTPGQGLQFLFEYFSETQRNKGNFPGRFSGRQFSNSRSEMNVSTLELGDSALYLCASSLVAGSDTEAFFGQGTRLTVV.

The CDR3 loop reads CASSIGRRGRHEQFF. The CDR3 nucleotides read TGTGCCAGCAGTATAGGCCGGAGGGGGCGCCATGAGCAGTTCTTC. This sequence joins TRBV28 and TRBJ2-1; D perhaps matches TRBD1 (7 bases). V was pared by 5 bases and J by 8 bases, with 19 bases between. In germline, CDR1 is MDHEN, CDR2 SYDVKM. The CDR3 runs to 15 residues.

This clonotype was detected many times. CDR3: CASSPRPLTRSGKTYNEQFF. DNA of the CDR3: TGTGCCAGCAGCCCTAGGCCCCTTACTAGGAGCGGGAAAACCTACAATGAGCAGTTCTTC. This sequence joins TRBV7-3 and TRBJ2-1, with 7 nucleotides matching TRBD2. Unmatched junction bases numbered 21, after V lost 5 bases and J lost 2 bases. Germline V gene lookup returns CDR1 SGHTA and CDR2 FQGTGA. This CDR3 is built from 20 residues.

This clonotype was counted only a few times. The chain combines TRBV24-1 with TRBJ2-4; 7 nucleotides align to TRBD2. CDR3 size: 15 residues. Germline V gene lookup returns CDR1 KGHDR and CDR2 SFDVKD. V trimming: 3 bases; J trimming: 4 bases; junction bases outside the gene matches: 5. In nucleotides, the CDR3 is TGTGCCACCAGTGATGCCTCGCGGGGGAAAAACATTCAGTACTTC. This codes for CATSDASRGKNIQYF.

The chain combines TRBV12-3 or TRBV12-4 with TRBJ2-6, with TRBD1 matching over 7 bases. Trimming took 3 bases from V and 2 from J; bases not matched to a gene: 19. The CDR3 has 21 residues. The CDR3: CASSFLRGETGLFAGANVLTF. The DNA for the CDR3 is TGTGCCAGCAGTTTTTTGAGGGGAGAGACAGGGTTGTTCGCTGGGGCCAACGTCCTGACTTTC.

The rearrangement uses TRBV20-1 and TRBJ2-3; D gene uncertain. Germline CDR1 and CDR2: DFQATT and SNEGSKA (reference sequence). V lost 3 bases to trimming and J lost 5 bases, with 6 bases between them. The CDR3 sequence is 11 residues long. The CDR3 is CSASLRDTQYF. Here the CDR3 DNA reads TGCAGTGCTAGCCTGCGAGATACGCAGTATTTT.

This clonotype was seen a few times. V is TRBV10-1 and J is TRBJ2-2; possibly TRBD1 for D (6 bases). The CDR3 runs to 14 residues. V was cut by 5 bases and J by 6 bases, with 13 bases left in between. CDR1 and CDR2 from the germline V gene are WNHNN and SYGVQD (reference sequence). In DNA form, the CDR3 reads TGCGCCAGCAGTCCCACAGGGCTGGCCGGGGAGCTGTTTTTT. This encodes CASSPTGLAGELFF.

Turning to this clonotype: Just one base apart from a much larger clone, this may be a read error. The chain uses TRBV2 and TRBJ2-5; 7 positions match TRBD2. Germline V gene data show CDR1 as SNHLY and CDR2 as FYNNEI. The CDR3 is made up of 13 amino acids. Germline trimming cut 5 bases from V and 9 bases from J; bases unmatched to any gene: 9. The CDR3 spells CASSPSGREAQYF. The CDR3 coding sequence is TGTGCCAGCAGTCCTAGCGGTCGGGAGGCCCAGTACTTC.

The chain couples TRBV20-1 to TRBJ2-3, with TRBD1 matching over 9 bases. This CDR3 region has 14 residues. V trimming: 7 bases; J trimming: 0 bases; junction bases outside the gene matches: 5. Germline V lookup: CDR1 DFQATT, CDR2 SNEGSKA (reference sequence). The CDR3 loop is CSVNGQGSTDTQYF. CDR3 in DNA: TGCAGTGTAAATGGACAGGGGAGCACAGATACGCAGTATTTT.

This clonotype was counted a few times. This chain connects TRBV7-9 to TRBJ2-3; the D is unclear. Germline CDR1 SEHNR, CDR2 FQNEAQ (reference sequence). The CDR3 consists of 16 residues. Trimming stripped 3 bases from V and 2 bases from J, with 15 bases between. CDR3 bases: TGTGCCAGCAGCTTCTCCGCAGCCGCAAACACAGATACGCAGTATTTT. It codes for CASSFSAAANTDTQYF.

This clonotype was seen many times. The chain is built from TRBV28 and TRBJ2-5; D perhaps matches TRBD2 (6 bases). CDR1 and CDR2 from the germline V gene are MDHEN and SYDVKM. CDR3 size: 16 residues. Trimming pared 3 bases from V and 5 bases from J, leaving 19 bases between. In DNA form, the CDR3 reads TGTGCCAGCAGTTTCGGGGGAACAGGCTGGGGGGAGACCCAGTACTTC. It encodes CASSFGGTGWGETQYF.

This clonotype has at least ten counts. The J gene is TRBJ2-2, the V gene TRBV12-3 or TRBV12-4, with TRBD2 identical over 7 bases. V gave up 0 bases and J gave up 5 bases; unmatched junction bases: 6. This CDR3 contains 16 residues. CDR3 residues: CASSLAAGVITGELFF. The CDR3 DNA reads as TGTGCCAGCAGTTTAGCGGCGGGAGTTATTACCGGGGAGCTGTTTTTT.

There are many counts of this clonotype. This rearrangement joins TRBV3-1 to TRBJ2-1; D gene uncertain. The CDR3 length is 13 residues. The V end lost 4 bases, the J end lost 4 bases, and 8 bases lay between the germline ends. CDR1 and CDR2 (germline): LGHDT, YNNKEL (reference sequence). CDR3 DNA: TGTGCCAGCAGCCCGGACCGGTACAATGAGCAGTTCTTC. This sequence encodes CASSPDRYNEQFF.

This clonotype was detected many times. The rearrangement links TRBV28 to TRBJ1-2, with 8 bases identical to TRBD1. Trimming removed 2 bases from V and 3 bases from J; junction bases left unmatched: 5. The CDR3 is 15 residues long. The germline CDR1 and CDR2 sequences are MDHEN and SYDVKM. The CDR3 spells CASSLGTGGDYGYTF. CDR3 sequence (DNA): TGTGCCAGCAGTTTAGGGACAGGTGGGGACTATGGCTACACCTTC.

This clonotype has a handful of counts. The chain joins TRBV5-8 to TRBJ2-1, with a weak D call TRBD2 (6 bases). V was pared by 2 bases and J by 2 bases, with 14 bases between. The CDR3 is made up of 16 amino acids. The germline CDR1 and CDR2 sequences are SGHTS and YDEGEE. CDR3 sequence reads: CASSLVLGRPYNEQFF. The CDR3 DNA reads TGTGCCAGCAGCTTAGTACTGGGGAGGCCCTACAATGAGCAGTTCTTC.

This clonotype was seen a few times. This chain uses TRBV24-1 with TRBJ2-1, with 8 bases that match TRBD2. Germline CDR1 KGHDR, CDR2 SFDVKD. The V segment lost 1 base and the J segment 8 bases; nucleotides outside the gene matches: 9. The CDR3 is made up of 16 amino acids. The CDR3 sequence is CATSDLGAGGRDEQFF. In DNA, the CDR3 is TGTGCCACCAGTGATTTAGGTGCGGGAGGCAGAGATGAGCAGTTCTTC.

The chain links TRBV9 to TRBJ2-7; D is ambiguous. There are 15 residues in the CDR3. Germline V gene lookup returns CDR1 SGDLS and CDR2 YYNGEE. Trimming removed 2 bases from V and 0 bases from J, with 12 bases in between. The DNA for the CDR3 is TGTGCCAGCAGCGTGGGCGGATCCCTCTCCTACGAGCAGTACTTC. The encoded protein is CASSVGGSLSYEQYF.

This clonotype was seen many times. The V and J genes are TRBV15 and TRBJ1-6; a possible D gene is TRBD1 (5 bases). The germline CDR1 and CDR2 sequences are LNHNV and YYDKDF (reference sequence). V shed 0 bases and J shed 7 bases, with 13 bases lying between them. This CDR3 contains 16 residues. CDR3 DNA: TGTGCCACCAGCAGAGATACAGGAGCAGTGAATTCACCCCTCCACTTT. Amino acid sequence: CATSRDTGAVNSPLHF.

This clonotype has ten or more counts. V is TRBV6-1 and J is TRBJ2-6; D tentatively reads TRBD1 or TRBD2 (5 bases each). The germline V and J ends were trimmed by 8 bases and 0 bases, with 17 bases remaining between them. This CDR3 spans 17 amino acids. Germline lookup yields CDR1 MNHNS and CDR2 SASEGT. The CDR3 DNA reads TGTGCCAGCCTGCGCCGGGGACGGCTCTCTGGGGCCAACGTCCTGACTTTC. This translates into CASLRRGRLSGANVLTF.

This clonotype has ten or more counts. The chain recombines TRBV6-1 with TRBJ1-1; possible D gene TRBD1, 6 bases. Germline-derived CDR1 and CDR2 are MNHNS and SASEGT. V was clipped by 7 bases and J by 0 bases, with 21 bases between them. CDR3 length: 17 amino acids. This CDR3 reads CASKGGGETLLNTEAFF. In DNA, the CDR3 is TGTGCCAGCAAAGGAGGGGGAGAAACACTTTTGAACACTGAAGCTTTCTTT.

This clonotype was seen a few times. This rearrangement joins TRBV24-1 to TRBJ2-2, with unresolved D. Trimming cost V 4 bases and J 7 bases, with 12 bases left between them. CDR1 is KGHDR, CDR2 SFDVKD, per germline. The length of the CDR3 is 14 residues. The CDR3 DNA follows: TGTGCCACCAGTGACCCCATCCGTGACGGGGAGCTGTTTTTT. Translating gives CATSDPIRDGELFF.

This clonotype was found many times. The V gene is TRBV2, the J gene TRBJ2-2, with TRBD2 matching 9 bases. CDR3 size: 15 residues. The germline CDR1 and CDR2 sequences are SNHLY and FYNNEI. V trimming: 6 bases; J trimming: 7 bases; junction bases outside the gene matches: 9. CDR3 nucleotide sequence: TGTGCCAGCAGCCGCCAGCGGGAGGTAGGCGGGGAGCTGTTTTTT. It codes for CASSRQREVGGELFF.

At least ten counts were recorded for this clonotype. CDR3 region: CASSLGATSPGANVLTF. As DNA, the CDR3 is TGCGCCAGCAGCTTGGGGGCCACTAGTCCTGGGGCCAACGTCCTGACTTTC. The chain combines TRBV5-1 with TRBJ2-6, with D perhaps matching TRBD2 (5 bases). The CDR3 runs 17 residues. Trimming pared 0 bases from V and 2 bases from J, leaving 12 bases between. CDR1 is SGHRS, CDR2 YFSETQ, per germline.

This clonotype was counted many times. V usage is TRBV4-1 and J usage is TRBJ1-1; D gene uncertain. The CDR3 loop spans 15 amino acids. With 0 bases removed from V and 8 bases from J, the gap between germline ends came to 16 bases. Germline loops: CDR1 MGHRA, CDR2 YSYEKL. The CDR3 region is CASSQDDYLGSEAFF. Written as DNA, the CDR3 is TGCGCCAGCAGCCAAGATGATTATTTAGGGTCGGAAGCTTTCTTT.

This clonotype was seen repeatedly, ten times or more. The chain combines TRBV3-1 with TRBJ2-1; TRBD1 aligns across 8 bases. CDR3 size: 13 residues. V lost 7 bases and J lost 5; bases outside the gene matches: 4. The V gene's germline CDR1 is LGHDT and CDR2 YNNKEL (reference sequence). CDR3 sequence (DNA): TGTGCCAGCAATAACAGGGGGAACAATGAGCAGTTCTTC. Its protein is CASNNRGNNEQFF.